These 19 T cell receptor beta chains were sequenced from one sample in a study of T cell responses to AZD1222 COVID-19 vaccine. Data came from immunoSEQ multiplex PCR; TCRdb stores just in-frame clones and leaves some out. The sample includes tens of thousands of clones, around 85% of them seen just once. Specimen: peripheral blood, collected 28 days after the second AZD1222 dose. All receptors come from an adult who received the AZD1222 COVID-19 vaccine.

V is TRBV19 and J is TRBJ1-4; D is unclear. Trimming took off 4 bases at V and 8 bases at J, with 17 bases between the two ends. The CDR3 loop spans 15 amino acids. Germline V gives CDR1 LNHDA, CDR2 SQIVND (reference sequence). The CDR3 loop is CASSTGSTLAEKLFF. In nucleotides, the CDR3 is TGTGCCAGTAGTACGGGGTCCACCTTAGCCGAAAAACTGTTTTTT.

The chain links TRBV7-2 to TRBJ2-7, with TRBD2 identical over 10 bases. With 5 bases clipped from V and 3 bases from J, the junction kept 7 bases outside the gene matches. CDR1 and CDR2 from the germline V gene are SGHTA and FQGNSA. This CDR3 has 15 residues. The DNA for the CDR3 is TGTGCCAGCAGCGCAGCTAGCGGGGGCAACTACGAGCAGTACTTC. This gives the protein CASSAASGGNYEQYF.

The chain combines TRBV3-1 (or the pseudogene TRBV3-2) with TRBJ2-1; 9 bases align to TRBD2. This CDR3 has 15 amino acids. J was trimmed by 5 bases and V by 5 bases; bases with no gene match: 7. Germline CDR1 and CDR2: LGHDT and YNNKEL (reference sequence). CDR3 sequence (DNA): TGTGCCAGCAGCACCTCTCGCGGGGGGGACAATGAGCAGTTCTTC. Amino acids: CASSTSRGGDNEQFF.

Concerning this clone itself: The sample has other DNA sequences that encode this CDR3 too. The chain joins TRBV5-4 to TRBJ2-7; D ambiguous. The germline V gene encodes CDR1 SGHNT and CDR2 YYREEE (reference sequence). V was clipped by 3 bases and J by 1 base, with 2 bases between them. The CDR3 runs 11 residues. In DNA, the CDR3 is TGTGCCAGCAGCTCTTCCTACGAGCAGTACTTC. This sequence encodes CASSSSYEQYF.

The chain carries TRBV7-8 and TRBJ1-1, with 10 bases matching TRBD1. Germline trimming cut 7 bases from V and 3 bases from J; bases unmatched to any gene: 5. Germline lookup yields CDR1 SGHVS and CDR2 FQNEAQ. This CDR3 has 14 amino acids. CDR3 residues: CASNPGTGDTEAFF. The CDR3, as DNA: TGTGCCAGCAACCCGGGGACAGGGGACACTGAAGCTTTCTTT. Full variable domain (missing parts from reference TRBV7-8 and TRBJ1-1): GAGVSQSPRYKVAKRGQDVALRCDPISGHVSLFWYQQALGQGPEFLTYFQNEAQLDKSGLPSDRFFAERPEGSVSTLKIQRTQQEDSAVYLCASNPGTGDTEAFFGQGTRLTVV.

The chain joins TRBV5-5 to TRBJ1-2; 9 bases map to TRBD1. Per the germline V gene, CDR1 is SGHKS and CDR2 is YYEKEE (reference sequence). V lost 3 bases and J lost 8; bases outside the gene matches: 5. The CDR3 totals 13 residues. CDR3 protein: CASSSGQGRGYTF. DNA for the CDR3: TGTGCCAGCAGCTCGGGACAGGGTCGAGGCTACACCTTC.

The V gene is TRBV27, the J gene TRBJ1-6, with D hard to call. Trimming removed 8 bases at V and 7 bases at J, with 12 bases between. Germline assignment: CDR1 MNHEY and CDR2 SMNVEV (reference sequence). This CDR3 region has 13 residues. CDR3 in amino acids: CASDVAGNSPLHF. The CDR3 DNA sequence: TGTGCCAGCGATGTGGCCGGCAATTCACCCCTCCACTTT.

The rearrangement links TRBV13 to TRBJ2-3; TRBD2 agrees at 9 bases. The CDR3 has 16 amino acids. The germline V gene encodes CDR1 PRHDT and CDR2 FYEKMQ (reference sequence). The trim removed 5 bases at V and 2 bases at J, leaving 8 bases unmatched. CDR3 residues: CASSPRAGGITDTQYF. CDR3 coding DNA: TGTGCCAGCAGCCCGAGAGCGGGGGGCATCACAGATACGCAGTATTTT.

This clone was recorded only once. The chain carries TRBV21-1 and TRBJ1-1; no DNA check was done on the table's D call, TRBD1. TRBV21-1 is a recognized pseudogene. This CDR3 region has 15 residues. CDR3 sequence: CASSKGPGQITEAFF. The CDR3 DNA is TGTGCCAGCAGCAAAGGTCCGGGACAGATAACTGAAGCTTTCTTT.

This sequence joins TRBV18 and TRBJ2-1, with TRBD2 matching over 10 bases. The CDR3 length is 17 residues. Germline V gene data show CDR1 as KGHSH and CDR2 as LQKENI. After removal of 0 bases from V and 11 bases from J, the junction contained 13 bases not matched to a gene. The CDR3 coding sequence is TGTGCCAGCTCACCACCCATTGGGGCTAGCGGGGGAGCAAAGCAGTTCTTC. This translates into CASSPPIGASGGAKQFF.

This chain uses TRBV5-1 with TRBJ2-7; 8 positions agree with TRBD2. Looked up from germline, CDR1 is SGHRS and CDR2 is YFSETQ. The CDR3 sequence is 17 residues long. Trimming removed 1 base from V and 0 bases from J; junction bases left unmatched: 9. In nucleotides, the CDR3 is TGCGCCAGCAGCTTGACAGATAGCGGGGAAAGCTCCTACGAGCAGTACTTC. Its protein is CASSLTDSGESSYEQYF.

The J gene is TRBJ1-2, the V gene TRBV21-1; the D call of TRBD1 is as the table states it, not checked on the DNA. TRBV21-1 is designated a pseudogene. This CDR3 region has 16 residues. CDR3 in amino acids: CASSIRRGTLNYGYTF. The CDR3 DNA reads TGTGCCAGCAGCATTCGAAGGGGGACCCTTAACTATGGCTACACCTTC.

The J gene is TRBJ2-2, the V gene TRBV7-6; D gene unclear. The CDR3 consists of 13 residues. Germline V CDR1 and CDR2: SGHVS, FNYEAQ. The V gene lost 5 bases and the J gene lost 1 base, with 5 bases spanning the gap. The CDR3 nucleotides read TGTGCCAGCAGCCCCCGGAACACCGGGGAGCTGTTTTTT. Its translation is CASSPRNTGELFF. Combining the CDR3 with reference TRBV7-6 and TRBJ2-2 gives the whole variable domain GAGVSQSPRYKVTKRGQDVALRCDPISGHVSLYWYRQALGQGPEFLTYFNYEAQQDKSGLPNDRFSAERPEGSISTLTIQRTEQRDSAMYRCASSPRNTGELFFGEGSRLTVL.

The chain recombines TRBV15 with TRBJ2-7, with D perhaps matching TRBD1 (5 bases). V was shortened by 4 bases and J by 7 bases, with 14 bases between the two germline ends. The CDR3 is 13 amino acids. CDR1 is LNHNV and CDR2 is YYDKDF in the germline V gene (reference sequence). CDR3 DNA: TGTGCCACCAGCATTAGGCCTTCAGGGGAGCAGTACTTC. Translating it yields CATSIRPSGEQYF.

This clone was observed a single time. The chain links TRBV10-3 to TRBJ2-7; D might be TRBD1 (6 bases). This CDR3 has 15 amino acids. Looked up from germline, CDR1 is ENHRY and CDR2 is SYGVKD. Trimming removed 7 bases from V and 0 bases from J, with 16 bases in between. In DNA, the CDR3 is TGTGCCATCAAGGGGGAACAGGCGATCTCCTACGAGCAGTACTTC. Translation gives CAIKGEQAISYEQYF.

The rearrangement links TRBV7-3 to TRBJ2-7; D remains ambiguous. V lost 5 bases to trimming and J lost 5 bases, with 13 bases between them. The CDR3 has 13 amino acids. CDR1 and CDR2 (germline): SGHTA, FQGTGA. The CDR3 here is CASSPIGGDEQYF. The CDR3 region has the DNA TGTGCCAGCAGCCCTATCGGTGGAGACGAGCAGTACTTC.

This rearrangement joins TRBV5-1 to TRBJ2-7, with 8 nucleotides matching TRBD2. With 0 bases clipped from V and 3 bases from J, the junction kept 5 bases outside the gene matches. This CDR3 comprises 15 residues. Germline CDR1 is SGHRS and CDR2 is YFSETQ. The CDR3 is CASSLVSSGGYEQYF. Here the CDR3 DNA reads TGCGCCAGCAGCTTGGTTTCCAGCGGGGGCTACGAGCAGTACTTC. Full variable domain (rest looked up from reference TRBV5-1 and TRBJ2-7): KAGVTQTPRYLIKTRGQQVTLSCSPISGHRSVSWYQQTPGQGLQFLFEYFSETQRNKGNFPGRFSGRQFSNSRSEMNVSTLELGDSALYLCASSLVSSGGYEQYFGPGTRLTVT.

V is TRBV25-1 and J is TRBJ2-2; D not certain. Deletions cut 11 bases from V and 1 base from J, with 14 bases between. CDR1 is MGHDK and CDR2 is SYGVNS in the germline V gene. The CDR3 runs 14 residues. The CDR3 DNA sequence: TGTGCCGCCAGCTGGGCAGGGAACACCGGGGAGCTGTTTTTT. It codes for CAASWAGNTGELFF.

The chain is built from TRBV6-2 or TRBV6-3 and TRBJ2-7, with a possible D match to TRBD1 (6 bases). Trimming took 3 bases from V and 1 from J, leaving 16 bases between them. The length of the CDR3 is 16 residues. Looked up from germline, CDR1 is MNHEY and CDR2 is SVGEGT. This CDR3 reads CASSYPITTGSYEQYF. CDR3 DNA sequence: TGTGCCAGCAGTTATCCAATTACAACAGGGTCCTACGAGCAGTACTTC.